This T cell receptor beta chain emerged from a study of blood T cell repertoires in COVID-19. The wider study: COVID-19 samples from acute and convalescent phases originated in the United States, Italy and Spain. Sample material is recorded as cDNA or gDNA derived from T cells, B-cell-depleted T cells, or PBMCs.

Authors' processing steps: The authors estimated nucleated cell counts from reference gene primer amplification. Some clones are missing from TCRdb's copy, which holds only in-frame ones; the method was immunoSEQ multiplex PCR. V and J calls and clone size are copied from that table; D and trimming were computed from the DNA. The sample includes about 130,000 clones, more than 70% of them seen just once. This CDR3 has 15 residues. With V trimmed by 5 bases and J by 5 bases, 6 bases remained unmatched. The V gene's germline CDR1 is SGHVS and CDR2 FNYEAQ. The sample taken for sequencing was peripheral blood. The chain joins TRBV7-6 to TRBJ1-6; 7 bases line up with TRBD1. This TCR derives from a woman aged 25 to 39 who had recovered from COVID-19. The CDR3 is CASSTMTGNNSPLHF. In nucleotides, the CDR3 is TGTGCCAGCAGCACCATGACAGGGAATAATTCACCCCTCCACTTT.